This TCR beta chain was obtained from a study of identical twins (dated by TCRdb to 2016 to 2018). A note on the overall study: To test whether fetal clonotypes persist, this study deep-sequenced TCR alpha and beta repertoires from monozygotic twins, from unrelated adults of various ages, and from cord blood. Replicate twin experiments were performed at different times using different library preparation protocols to rule out contamination. Broad study findings and their caveats: In monozygotic twins, recombination models systematically underestimated out-of-frame TCR alpha sharing, but the models matched the sharing seen between unrelated individuals. Compared with coincidental sharing between unrelated individuals, an excess of low generation-probability sequences was observed among out-of-frame TCR alpha sequences shared between twins. Excess twin sharing in beta out-of-frame sequences was weaker because fewer shared sequences lowered the signal-to-noise ratio. Because the same donors could not be followed over many years, the conclusions depended on cross-sectional statistical analysis. Invariant T cells such as MAIT and iNKT could partly confound zero-insertion analyses, although diverse VJ usage argued against such confounding for most clonotypes. Fewer insertions were carried by abundant cord blood beta clonotypes, a similar but weaker trend appeared in young adult naive repertoires, and no such trend appeared in memory repertoires.

Comments on this clonotype: Which antigen it targets is not known. One base away there is no much larger clone; base qualities are not given.

Receptor libraries were prepared by 5' RACE. For sequencing, an Illumina HiSeq 2000 was employed. Template switching added a universal primer binding site, and the final cDNA carried a unique molecular identifier that allowed TCR cDNA molecules to be counted accurately. First-strand cDNA for TCR alpha and beta chains was synthesized from specific primers in the conserved constant-segment region. To control for contamination, every cDNA library carried two barcodes: a SMART-Mk sample barcode plus Illumina barcodes. Two successive PCR steps introduced TruSeq adapter sequences along with Illumina sample barcodes. The TCR alpha and beta cDNA libraries were sequenced on the Illumina HiSeq platform using custom primers. The paper's processing steps were these. MiGEC was used to process raw reads and extract unique molecular identifiers, and MiXCR was used to find CDR3 positions. Recombination models were inferred per individual with the repgenHMM and IGoR tools using an EM algorithm. The analysis of shared clonotypes was done with the tcR package in R, with sharing normalized by the product of cloneset sizes. To study raw recombination free of thymic and clonal selection effects, out-of-frame nonproductive sequences were analyzed. TCRdb itself trimmed the public reads at Q25 with fastp, ran MiXCR and retained productive beta chains. Identical CDR3 protein sequences are pooled into one entry, listed with their most common genes and DNA. It is TCRdb's table, rather than the study itself, that gives the V and J calls and clone size. For this sample there are a few hundred thousand distinct CDR3 sequences; roughly 8.6% appear just once. The ten largest account for 5.5% to 9% of the sample.

Inclusive of the bounding cysteine and phenylalanine, the CDR3 is 14 residues long. Only the CDR3 DNA is retained, 42 bases long and in frame from the first base. V lost 3 bases and J lost 0 bases; the stretch between them is 9 bases long. The germline V gene yields LGHNA for CDR1 and YNFKEQ for CDR2. All donors were healthy Caucasians. The twin cohort consisted of three pairs of female monozygotic twins, all aged about 18 to 29 years. Positive isolation kits from Invitrogen were used to isolate the CD4+ and CD8+ T cell populations. These data also featured in a second study, about yellow fever vaccine responses in identical twins. The second source states: The T cell response to vaccination in identical twins was reported by the authors to appear partly convergent and partly personalized. Focusing on identical twins, the study followed the T cell clones that responded to the vaccine, and did so with precision.

The sequenced sample was CD8+ T cells sorted from blood. This clonotype was sampled from a woman under 30 in good health. This chain joins TRBV4-2 to TRBJ2-7, and perhaps TRBD1 as D gene, on 5 matching bases. CDR3 sequence: CASSQDGHSYEQYF. The nucleotide sequence reads TGTGCCAGCAGCCAGGACGGACACTCCTACGAGCAGTACTTC.